Following are 18 T cell receptor beta chains from one sample sequenced in a study of memory CD8 T cells in hepatitis C reinfection. Libraries were prepared by immunoSEQ multiplex PCR; TCRdb keeps only in-frame clonotypes and omits some of them. Among some 44,000 clones listed, roughly nine tenths were seen once. Regarding time point: late/post reinfection, 12 to 24 weeks after detection. TCR sequencing was done directly ex vivo on sorted cells, without expansion in vitro. Sequencing was performed on naive CD8+ T cells sorted from blood. The receptors derive from a man aged 18 to 29 with hepatitis C virus infection.

The chain carries TRBV5-1 and TRBJ2-1; unclear D gene. In germline, CDR1 is SGHRS, CDR2 YFSETQ. This CDR3 is 16 amino acids long. V was pared by 1 base and J by 0 bases, with 11 bases between. CDR3 amino acids: CASSLSALSSYNEQFF. Here the CDR3 DNA reads TGCGCCAGCAGCTTGTCCGCCCTAAGCTCCTACAATGAGCAGTTCTTC.

The genes are TRBV12-5 and TRBJ2-6; possibly TRBD1 for D (5 bases). This CDR3 region has 18 residues. The germline CDR1 and CDR2 sequences are LGHNT and FRNRAP. Trimming pared 0 bases from V and 4 bases from J, leaving 16 bases between. The CDR3 region is CASGLVPTVWSGANVLTF. CDR3 DNA sequence: TGTGCTAGTGGTTTGGTTCCGACAGTTTGGAGCGGGGCCAACGTCCTGACTTTC.

The chain joins TRBV19 to TRBJ2-5, with TRBD1 identical over 12 bases. The end of the DNA is better explained by TRBJ2-7, so the J call may be wrong. The germline gives CDR1 LNHDA, CDR2 SQIVND (reference sequence). This CDR3 is 14 amino acids long. The CDR3, as DNA: TGTGCCAGTAGACCGGGACAGGGGGCCAACGAGCAGTACTTC. It specifies CASRPGQGANEQYF.

This chain uses TRBV19 with TRBJ1-5; D is perhaps TRBD1 (6 bases). The germline V gene has CDR1 LNHDA and CDR2 SQIVND (reference sequence). CDR3 length: 17 residues. Between the trimmed V and J ends, which lost 3 bases and 2 bases, there was a span of 17 bases. The CDR3 spells CASSMFWTDGGNQPQHF. DNA of the CDR3: TGTGCCAGTAGTATGTTCTGGACAGACGGAGGCAATCAGCCCCAGCATTTT.

The rearrangement links TRBV7-9 to TRBJ2-5, with D possibly matching TRBD2 (5 bases). With the DNA end fitting TRBJ2-7 better, the J assignment may be wrong. The germline gives CDR1 SEHNR, CDR2 FQNEAQ (reference sequence). The length of the CDR3 is 15 residues. The CDR3 bases are TGTGCCAGCAGCTTCGACGGGAAGCCCAATGACGAGCAGTACTTC. As protein: CASSFDGKPNDEQYF.

Details on this clone: Distinct nucleotide sequences in the sample also encode this CDR3. V usage is TRBV19 and J usage is TRBJ2-7; a possible D gene is TRBD1 (6 bases). Trimming pared 2 bases from V and 0 bases from J, leaving 8 bases between. Germline V gene lookup returns CDR1 LNHDA and CDR2 SQIVND (reference sequence). This CDR3 contains 14 residues. The CDR3, as DNA: TGTGCCAGTAGTATATCGGACAGCTCCTACGAGCAGTACTTC. Translated: CASSISDSSYEQYF.

The chain combines TRBV6-5 with TRBJ2-1; D possibly corresponds to TRBD1 (6 bases). CDR3 length equals 13 residues. CDR1 and CDR2 (germline): MNHEY, SVGAGI. V shed 2 bases and J shed 14 bases, with 16 bases lying between them. Here the CDR3 DNA reads TGTGCCAGCAGTTACAATTCAGGGGCGAGGGAGTTCTTC. Protein sequence: CASSYNSGAREFF.

The J gene is TRBJ2-4, the V gene TRBV6-6; maybe TRBD2 (5 bases). CDR1 and CDR2 from the germline V gene are MNHNY and SVGAGI (reference sequence). The CDR3 has 16 residues. Between the trimmed V and J ends, which lost 0 bases and 0 bases, there was a span of 9 bases. DNA for the CDR3: TGTGCCAGCAGTTACTCGATGGAGGTAGCCAAAAACATTCAGTACTTC. Translating gives CASSYSMEVAKNIQYF.

The V call is TRBV5-6, the J call TRBJ1-4, with 8 bases fitting TRBD1. Germline V gives CDR1 SGHDT, CDR2 YYEEEE. Unmatched junction bases numbered 5, after V lost 4 bases and J lost 6 bases. The CDR3 runs to 14 residues. The CDR3 nucleotides read TGTGCCAGCAGCCTGGACAGGGCGGATGAAAAACTGTTTTTT. As protein: CASSLDRADEKLFF. Full variable domain (missing parts from reference TRBV5-6 and TRBJ1-4): DAGVTQSPTHLIKTRGQQVTLRCSPKSGHDTVSWYQQALGQGPQFIFQYYEEEERQRGNFPDRFSGHQFPNYSSELNVNALLLGDSALYLCASSLDRADEKLFFGSGTQLSVL.

The rearrangement links TRBV5-6 to TRBJ2-7; TRBD2 might be the D (5 bases). CDR1 is SGHDT and CDR2 is YYEEEE in the germline V gene. CDR3 length equals 12 residues. With 4 bases removed from V and 4 bases from J, the gap between germline ends came to 9 bases. CDR3 loop: CASSPRGYEQYF. The CDR3 bases are TGTGCCAGCAGCCCCCGGGGATACGAGCAGTACTTC.

J is TRBJ2-1 and V is TRBV29-1; TRBD2 agrees at 12 bases. Germline V lookup: CDR1 SQVTM, CDR2 ANQGSEA. The CDR3 totals 18 residues. V was pared by 7 bases and J by 1 base, with 14 bases of the junction left unmatched. CDR3 bases: TGCAGCGAAAAGACTAGCGGGGGTTACCCGGGGTCCTACAATGAGCAGTTCTTC. Translation gives CSEKTSGGYPGSYNEQFF.

The genes are TRBV23-1 and TRBJ2-7; D might be TRBD2 (6 bases). TRBV23-1 is classed as an ORF, of uncertain function. The CDR3 extends over 16 amino acids. Trimming cost V 9 bases and J 0 bases, with 21 bases left between them. The CDR3 DNA reads TGCGCCAGGATCAACCCCCACCGGGAGATCTCCTACGAGCAGTACTTC. Protein sequence: CARINPHREISYEQYF.

The chain recombines TRBV4-2 with TRBJ1-3, with 8 bases aligning to TRBD1. Germline CDR1 is LGHNA and CDR2 is YNFKEQ. The CDR3 length is 19 residues. J was trimmed by 0 bases and V by 2 bases; bases with no gene match: 12. The CDR3 region is CASSQYPSQGADSGNTIYF. Here the CDR3 DNA reads TGTGCCAGCAGCCAATATCCTTCCCAGGGGGCCGACTCTGGAAACACCATATATTTT.

The rearrangement joins TRBV11-2 to TRBJ2-3, with 8 bases identical to TRBD1. J lost 3 bases, V lost 3 bases, and 11 bases had no gene match. This CDR3 contains 17 residues. CDR1 SGHAT and CDR2 FQNNGV come from the germline V gene. In DNA form, the CDR3 reads TGTGCCAGCAGCTTGTCGACAGGGGCAATTCGTACAGATACGCAGTATTTT. It yields the protein CASSLSTGAIRTDTQYF.

The chain couples TRBV6-5 to TRBJ2-4; 8 bases align to TRBD1. J lost 9 bases, V lost 6 bases, and 13 bases had no gene match. The germline V gene encodes CDR1 MNHEY and CDR2 SVGAGI. CDR3 length equals 15 residues. This CDR3 is CASRLTTGEVTIQYF. CDR3 nucleotide sequence: TGTGCCAGCAGACTCACGACAGGGGAGGTTACCATTCAGTACTTC.

This clone was seen only once. The chain has TRBV18 and TRBJ2-1; 7 positions match TRBD2. The V and J ends lost 6 bases and 7 bases, in that order; junction bases with no gene match: 6. The CDR3 sequence is 13 residues long. The germline gives CDR1 KGHSH, CDR2 LQKENI. CDR3 region: CASSSDGGNEQFF. In DNA form, the CDR3 reads TGTGCCAGCTCGTCTGACGGGGGGAATGAGCAGTTCTTC.

The V call is TRBV27, the J call TRBJ2-3, with 7 nucleotides matching TRBD2. Trimming cost V 1 base and J 5 bases; bases outside gene matches: 9. There are 16 residues in the CDR3. CDR1 MNHEY and CDR2 SMNVEV come from the germline V gene (reference sequence). The CDR3 DNA reads as TGTGCCAGCAGTTTATGGGCGGGAGCGTTCGTAGATACGCAGTATTTT. It specifies CASSLWAGAFVDTQYF.

The chain combines TRBV11-3 with TRBJ2-3, with TRBD2 matching over 10 bases. V dropped 5 bases and J dropped 0; count of bases not matched to a gene: 5. CDR3 length: 16 residues. Germline V gene lookup returns CDR1 SGHNT and CDR2 YENEEA. The CDR3: CASSLGLATSTDTQYF. In nucleotides, the CDR3 is TGTGCCAGCAGCCTGGGACTAGCGACTAGCACAGATACGCAGTATTTT.